These T cell receptor beta chains were read from a single sample in a study of T cell changes during pregnancy in multiple sclerosis. TCRdb's table, derived via immunoSEQ multiplex PCR, lists solely in-frame clones and lacks some. The sample includes some 38,000 clones, 91% of them seen just once. The sequences come from CD4+ T cells from peripheral blood mononuclear cells, collected in the second trimester of pregnancy. These receptors came from a female donor in good health, enrolled as a control in a pregnancy study. CDR3s include the opening cysteine and the closing phenylalanine or tryptophan. D genes are given only for firm matches. Some rows mark clone size as missing; the rest say once, few, many or name a class of expanded clone.

TRBJ1-6	few	TRBV7-9	NA	CAIQPKGGNSPLHF	TGTGCCATCCAACCGAAGGGAGGAAATTCACCCCTCCACTTT
TRBJ1-1	NA	TRBV9	NA	CASTRDPGGDTEAFF	TGTGCGAGCACCCGGGATCCGGGAGGAGACACTGAAGCTTTCTTT
TRBJ2-5	NA	TRBV4-3	NA	CASSQGTKETQYF	TGCGCCAGCAGCCAAGGGACAAAAGAGACCCAGTACTTC
TRBJ2-7	NA	TRBV6-6	TRBD2	CASSSQRGWSYEQYF	TGTGCCAGCAGTTCCCAGCGGGGATGGTCCTACGAGCAGTACTTC
TRBJ2-1	once	TRBV7-2	NA	CASSLGSLPANEQFF	TGTGCCAGCAGCTTAGGGAGTCTACCGGCCAATGAGCAGTTCTTC
TRBJ1-1	NA	TRBV6-1	NA	CASSENSGTEAFF	TGTGCCAGCAGTGAAAATTCGGGCACTGAAGCTTTCTTT
TRBJ1-1	NA	TRBV4-3	NA	CASSRGGTEAFF	TGCGCCAGCAGCCGAGGGGGCACTGAAGCTTTCTTT
TRBJ1-1	NA	TRBV2	NA	CASSRQRNTEAFF	TGTGCCAGCAGTAGACAGCGAAACACTGAAGCTTTCTTT
TRBJ2-2	NA	TRBV12-5	TRBD1	CASGIGGQGSTGELFF	TGTGCTAGTGGTATAGGGGGACAGGGATCCACCGGGGAGCTGTTTTTT
TRBJ1-1	NA	TRBV18	NA	CASSSFFTEAFF	TGTGCCAGCTCAAGCTTCTTCACTGAAGCTTTCTTT
TRBJ2-2	NA	TRBV30	TRBD1	CAWPGMAGQGVPGELFF	TGTGCCTGGCCCGGGATGGCGGGACAGGGGGTGCCCGGGGAGCTGTTTTTT
TRBJ2-7	NA	TRBV30	NA	CAWSPPLAPRIYEQYF	TGTGCCTGGAGTCCCCCTTTAGCCCCTAGAATCTACGAGCAGTACTTC
TRBJ1-2	NA	TRBV5-8	TRBD1	CASFGQGVSVKGSYGYTF	TGTGCCAGCTTCGGACAGGGAGTATCGGTGAAAGGAAGCTATGGCTACACCTTC
TRBJ2-7	NA	TRBV4-3	TRBD2	CASSTLAGGYEQYF	TGCGCCAGCAGCACACTAGCGGGGGGTTACGAGCAGTACTTC
TRBJ2-5	NA	TRBV9	NA	CASSGDGGRETQYF	TGTGCCAGCAGCGGTGACGGGGGGCGCGAGACCCAGTACTTC
TRBJ2-7	NA	TRBV12-5	NA	CASGTPQRAGGYYEQYF	TGTGCTAGTGGGACTCCCCAACGGGCAGGGGGGTACTACGAGCAGTACTTC
TRBJ2-1	NA	TRBV11-2	TRBD2	CASSLGSLAGGIYNEQFF	TGTGCCAGCAGCTTAGGGTCTTTAGCGGGGGGGATTTACAATGAGCAGTTCTTC
TRBJ2-6	NA	TRBV27	NA	CASRFISAGGGANVLTF	TGTGCCAGCAGATTTATATCGGCGGGCGGAGGGGCCAACGTCCTGACTTTC
TRBJ2-1	NA	TRBV7-9	TRBD2	CASSLGGERGVPKFF	TGTGCCAGCAGCCTGGGTGGGGAGCGGGGGGTCCCCAAGTTCTTC
TRBJ2-5	NA	TRBV19	TRBD1	CASRLQGAGETQYF	TGTGCCAGTAGACTACAGGGGGCGGGGGAGACCCAGTACTTC
TRBJ2-3	NA	TRBV5-6	NA	CASKRRSTDTQYF	TGTGCCAGCAAACGCCGGAGCACAGATACGCAGTATTTT
TRBJ1-1	NA	TRBV6-6	NA	CASTLEGEAFF	TGTGCCAGCACCCTTGAGGGCGAAGCTTTCTTT
TRBJ2-5	NA	TRBV29-1	TRBD2	CSVGWGGETQYF	TGCAGCGTTGGTTGGGGGGGGGAGACCCAGTACTTC
TRBJ1-4	once	TRBV7-8	TRBD1	CASRDRERGRLFF	TGTGCCAGCAGGGACAGGGAGAGGGGAAGACTGTTTTTT
TRBJ2-5	NA	TRBV7-8	NA	CASSLALARGAETQYF	TGTGCCAGCAGCTTAGCTTTGGCCAGGGGAGCCGAGACCCAGTACTTC
TRBJ2-3	NA	TRBV4-3	TRBD2	CASSQGMWGGTDTQYF	TGCGCCAGCAGCCAAGGCATGTGGGGGGGGACAGATACGCAGTATTTT
TRBJ2-1	NA	TRBV5-1	TRBD1	CASSLVPGGNEQFF	TGCGCCAGCAGCTTGGTGCCAGGGGGCAATGAGCAGTTCTTC
TRBJ1-2	NA	TRBV9	NA	CASSVDRNYGYTF	TGTGCCAGCAGCGTGGACAGAAACTATGGCTACACCTTC
TRBJ2-7	NA	TRBV4-1	NA	CASSQPSQGVYEQYF	TGCGCCAGCAGCCAACCTTCTCAGGGTGTCTACGAGCAGTACTTC
TRBJ2-5	NA	TRBV5-1	TRBD1	CASSLASGTGGETQYF	TGCGCCAGCAGCTTGGCCTCCGGGACAGGGGGAGAGACCCAGTACTTC
TRBJ1-2	NA	TRBV7-9	TRBD1	CASSQGGSPGYTF	TGTGCCAGCAGCCAAGGGGGCAGCCCTGGCTACACCTTC
TRBJ1-3	NA	TRBV6-5	NA	CASSYQDTSSGNTIYF	TGTGCCAGCAGTTACCAAGACACCAGCTCTGGAAACACCATATATTTT
TRBJ2-2	NA	TRBV9	TRBD1	CASSVAHPDRVATGELFF	TGTGCCAGCAGCGTAGCTCACCCGGACAGGGTTGCCACCGGGGAGCTGTTTTTT
TRBJ1-5	NA	TRBV6-1	NA	CASSEIRVQPQHF	TGTGCCAGCAGTGAAATCAGGGTGCAGCCCCAGCATTTT
TRBJ1-5	NA	TRBV9	NA	CASSQDSNQPQHF	TGTGCCAGCAGCCAGGATAGCAATCAGCCCCAGCATTTT
TRBJ1-2	few	TRBV28	NA	CASCLGSRTWGYTF	TGTGCCAGTTGCTTGGGGTCCAGGACATGGGGCTACACCTTC
TRBJ2-2	NA	TRBV7-2	TRBD1	CASSRGGPVGELFF	TGTGCCAGCAGCCGAGGGGGCCCGGTCGGGGAGCTGTTTTTT
TRBJ2-7	NA	TRBV30	NA	CAWSAGQYEQYF	TGTGCCTGGAGTGCAGGTCAATACGAGCAGTACTTC
TRBJ1-4	NA	TRBV28	TRBD1	CASSWGQGAAKLFF	TGTGCCAGCAGTTGGGGACAGGGTGCAGCAAAACTGTTTTTT
TRBJ1-6	NA	TRBV7-3	TRBD1	CASSLSGGSGSPLHF	TGTGCCAGCAGCCTCTCAGGGGGCAGCGGTTCACCCCTCCACTTT
TRBJ1-4	NA	TRBV18	NA	CASSLVSTNEKLFF	TGTGCCAGCTCACTTGTATCAACTAATGAAAAACTGTTTTTT
TRBJ1-1	NA	TRBV18	TRBD1	CASSLGTASMNTEAFF	TGTGCCAGCTCACTCGGGACAGCGTCCATGAACACTGAAGCTTTCTTT
TRBJ1-1	NA	TRBV5-4	NA	CASSSPPITEAFF	TGTGCCAGCAGCTCCCCCCCTATCACTGAAGCTTTCTTT
TRBJ1-4	NA	TRBV19	TRBD1	CASTDRGGSNEKLFF	TGTGCCAGTACGGACAGGGGAGGTTCTAATGAAAAACTGTTTTTT
TRBJ1-1	NA	TRBV28	NA	CASSFGGAVAEAFF	TGTGCCAGCAGTTTTGGCGGGGCGGTCGCTGAAGCTTTCTTT
TRBJ2-5	NA	TRBV19	NA	CASSTPNSWAGVLRETQYF	TGTGCCAGTAGTACCCCTAATTCCTGGGCAGGGGTGTTGAGAGAGACCCAGTACTTC
TRBJ2-5	NA	TRBV4-2	TRBD2	CASSRGLVATQYF	TGTGCCAGCAGCCGAGGACTAGTGGCGACCCAGTACTTC
TRBJ1-2	once	TRBV11-2	NA	CASSLGQSYGYTF	TGTGCCAGCAGCTTAGGACAGAGCTATGGCTACACCTTC
TRBJ1-2	NA	TRBV21-1	NA	CASTQRGYTF	TGTGCCAGCACCCAGCGGGGCTACACCTTC
TRBJ1-2	NA	TRBV28	NA	CASRRSGAGYTF	TGTGCCAGCAGACGAAGCGGGGCTGGCTACACCTTC
TRBJ1-1	once	TRBV12-5	NA	CASGQGTLTEAFF	TGTGCTAGTGGACAGGGCACCCTCACTGAAGCTTTCTTT
TRBJ1-2	NA	TRBV14	NA	CASSRGVVVAYYGYTF	TGTGCCAGCAGCCGAGGCGTGGTGGTTGCCTACTATGGCTACACCTTC
TRBJ1-4	NA	TRBV5-1	TRBD1	CASSLAGTGLEKLFF	TGCGCCAGCAGCTTGGCCGGGACAGGGCTCGAAAAACTGTTTTTT
TRBJ2-3	NA	TRBV18	TRBD1	CASSPPFGQGTDTQYF	TGTGCCAGCTCACCTCCCTTCGGACAGGGGACAGATACGCAGTATTTT
TRBJ1-5	NA	TRBV6-6	TRBD1	CASSLTGLRQPQHF	TGTGCCAGCTCCCTGACAGGGCTAAGACAGCCCCAGCATTTT